Sequencing of this T cell receptor beta chain was carried out in a study of blood T cell repertoires in COVID-19. How the authors handled the data: It was from reference gene primer amplification that nucleated cell counts were estimated. The repertoire was sequenced with immunoSEQ multiplex PCR; TCRdb's copy has only in-frame clones and lacks some. V, J and clone size reflect that table, while D and trimming were determined from the DNA. The sample records around 200,000 clones, roughly nine tenths being singletons. CDR3 length: 16 amino acids. CDR1 is MNHEY and CDR2 is SVGAGI in the germline V gene. The J segment lost 5 bases and the V segment lost 4 bases, leaving 5 bases of the junction unmatched.

The sequence came from a woman under 40 who had recovered from COVID-19. The chain carries TRBV6-5 and TRBJ2-5, with 15 bases identical to TRBD2. Sequencing was performed on PBMCs or T cells enriched from blood (not recorded which). The chain's CDR3 is CASSSRGTSGGETQYF. The CDR3 DNA follows: TGTGCCAGCAGTTCCCGCGGGACTAGCGGGGGGGAGACCCAGTACTTC.